This T cell receptor (beta chain) was captured by sequencing in a study of Tregs in tolerant kidney transplant recipients. Study findings and constraints: Tolerant patients' donor-specific Tregs expanded beyond overall Tregs, suggesting antigen-driven growth.

CD4+CD25+CD127- Tregs, CD4+CD25- non-Tregs, CD4 and CD8 cells were sorted. Profiled with immunoSEQ multiplex PCR; TCRdb holds only in-frame clones, not every one. The sample holds tens of thousands of clones; approximately 94% are singletons and the top ten take around 0.45%. The CDR3 has 14 residues. In germline, CDR1 is MNHNY, CDR2 SVGAGI (reference sequence). The J segment lost 6 bases and the V segment lost 6 bases, leaving 8 bases of the junction unmatched. Concerning this clone itself: What it binds is unknown.

The source material was CD4+ T cells from blood, sampled before the transplant. The sequence was collected from a human donor who received a combined kidney and bone marrow transplant. The V and J genes are TRBV6-6 and TRBJ2-7; TRBD1 matches 10 bases. The CDR3, as DNA: TGTGCCAGCAGCCTAACGGGACAGGGGTCCGAGCAGTACTTC. Amino acid sequence: CASSLTGQGSEQYF.